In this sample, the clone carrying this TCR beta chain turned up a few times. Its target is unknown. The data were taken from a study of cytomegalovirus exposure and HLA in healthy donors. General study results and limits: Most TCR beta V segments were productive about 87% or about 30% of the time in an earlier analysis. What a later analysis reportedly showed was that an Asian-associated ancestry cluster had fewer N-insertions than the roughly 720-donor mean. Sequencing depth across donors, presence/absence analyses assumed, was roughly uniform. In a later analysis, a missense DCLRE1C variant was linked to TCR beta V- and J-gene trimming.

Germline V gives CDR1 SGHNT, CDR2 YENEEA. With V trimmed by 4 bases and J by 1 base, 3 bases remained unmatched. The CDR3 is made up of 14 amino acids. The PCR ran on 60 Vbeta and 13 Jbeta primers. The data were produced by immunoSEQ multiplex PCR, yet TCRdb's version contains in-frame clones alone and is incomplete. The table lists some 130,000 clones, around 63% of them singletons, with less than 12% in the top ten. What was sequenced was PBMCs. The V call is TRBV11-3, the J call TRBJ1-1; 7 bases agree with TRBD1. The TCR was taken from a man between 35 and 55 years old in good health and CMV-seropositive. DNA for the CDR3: TGTGCCAGCAGCTCCGACAGGGCGAACACTGAAGCTTTCTTT. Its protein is CASSSDRANTEAFF.